Shown below are 7 T cell receptor beta chains from a single sample sequenced in a study of neurological immune-mediated disorders. Via MiXCR, TCRdb re-called the 5' RACE reads, giving one row per CDR3 protein. Of approximately 50,000 distinct CDR3 sequences detected, about a tenth appear once; the ten largest clones hold 5.3%. Sequencing used PBMCs. All receptors derive from a man between 65 and 85 years old with HTLV-1-associated myelopathy (HAM/TSP).

This clonotype showed up many times. The V call is TRBV12-3 or TRBV12-4, the J call TRBJ2-1, with 8 nucleotides matching TRBD2. CDR3 length: 15 amino acids. Trimming at V came to 7 bases and at J to 4 bases, leaving 9 bases not matched to a gene. CDR3 nucleotides: TGTGCCAGCACCCTTTCCGGGACTAGATACAATGAGCAGTTCTTC. Translation: CASTLSGTRYNEQFF.

This clonotype was seen at least ten times. The V call is TRBV5-1, the J call TRBJ2-1; D is unresolved. The CDR3 runs 13 residues. Germline loops: CDR1 SGHRS, CDR2 YFSETQ. The V gene lost 4 bases and the J gene lost 5 bases, with 10 bases spanning the gap. The CDR3 nucleotides read TGCGCCAGCAGCCCGACTCCACACAATGAGCAGTTCTTC. Protein product: CASSPTPHNEQFF.

This clonotype was counted at least ten times. The chain joins TRBV12-3 or TRBV12-4 to TRBJ1-3; D ambiguous. V was trimmed by 2 bases and J by 4 bases, leaving 3 bases between them. The CDR3 has 12 residues. CDR3 protein: CASSLQGNTIYF. CDR3 coding DNA: TGTGCCAGCAGTTTACAGGGAAACACCATATATTTT.

This clonotype was seen many times. V usage is TRBV12-3 or TRBV12-4 and J usage is TRBJ2-3; 12 bases are shared with TRBD2. V shed 7 bases and J 4 bases; nucleotides not matched to a gene: 3. The CDR3 has 14 residues. CDR3 sequence: CASTPSGRADTQYF. The CDR3 DNA is TGTGCCAGCACCCCTAGCGGGAGGGCAGATACGCAGTATTTT.

This clonotype was found many times. The chain has TRBV6-2 or TRBV6-3 and TRBJ2-1; no clear D. Germline CDR1 MNHEY, CDR2 SVGEGT. This CDR3 contains 14 residues. The ends were cut back, 0 bases at V and 7 bases at J, with 10 bases in the middle. CDR3 in amino acids: CASSYSILKNEQFF. Written as DNA, the CDR3 is TGTGCCAGCAGTTACTCGATTCTTAAAAATGAGCAGTTCTTC.

Remarks on this clonotype: A read error may produce the germline difference seen at one junction end. The chain couples TRBV5-1 to TRBJ2-3; 12 bases line up with TRBD2. Germline V CDR1 and CDR2: SGHRS, YFSETQ. The CDR3 runs to 16 residues. For the CDR3, the DNA is TGCGCCAGCAGCCTACCGGGACTAGCGGGCGCGGATAAGCAGTATTTT. This sequence encodes CASSLPGLAGADKQYF. The whole variable domain, filled in from reference TRBV5-1 and TRBJ2-3, reads KAGVTQTPRYLIKTRGQQVTLSCSPISGHRSVSWYQQTPGQGLQFLFEYFSETQRNKGNFPGRFSGRQFSNSRSEMNVSTLELGDSALYLCASSLPGLAGADKQYFGPGTRLTVL.

This clonotype has at least ten counts. The gene calls are TRBV5-5 and TRBJ1-3; a possible D gene is TRBD1 (5 bases). Trimming removed 0 bases from V and 3 bases from J, with 10 bases in between. Germline-derived CDR1 and CDR2 are SGHKS and YYEKEE (reference sequence). The CDR3 is 15 residues long. CDR3 coding DNA: TGTGCCAGCAGCTTGGACAGGTTTTATGGAAACACCATATATTTT. It yields the protein CASSLDRFYGNTIYF.